This T cell receptor beta chain was profiled in a study of shared clonotypes between healthy human individuals. Assay: immunoSEQ multiplex PCR; the TCRdb copy retains only in-frame clones and omits some. The sample lists about 2.3 million clones, 85% to 95% occurring once. Germline-derived CDR1 and CDR2 are LNHNV and YYDKDF (reference sequence). This CDR3 spans 15 amino acids. V dropped 5 bases and J dropped 4; count of bases not matched to a gene: 3. The sequenced material came from naive CD4+ T cells from PBMCs. As to subset: CD45RA+ positively selected. This chain joins TRBV15 and TRBJ2-7, with 15 positions matching TRBD2. This clonotype was sampled from a man aged 18 to 35 in good health. Some clones in this sample may be carry-over from other donors' samples. CDR3 amino acids: CATSFGLAGGYEQYF. Here the CDR3 DNA reads TGTGCCACCAGCTTTGGACTAGCGGGAGGGTACGAGCAGTACTTC.